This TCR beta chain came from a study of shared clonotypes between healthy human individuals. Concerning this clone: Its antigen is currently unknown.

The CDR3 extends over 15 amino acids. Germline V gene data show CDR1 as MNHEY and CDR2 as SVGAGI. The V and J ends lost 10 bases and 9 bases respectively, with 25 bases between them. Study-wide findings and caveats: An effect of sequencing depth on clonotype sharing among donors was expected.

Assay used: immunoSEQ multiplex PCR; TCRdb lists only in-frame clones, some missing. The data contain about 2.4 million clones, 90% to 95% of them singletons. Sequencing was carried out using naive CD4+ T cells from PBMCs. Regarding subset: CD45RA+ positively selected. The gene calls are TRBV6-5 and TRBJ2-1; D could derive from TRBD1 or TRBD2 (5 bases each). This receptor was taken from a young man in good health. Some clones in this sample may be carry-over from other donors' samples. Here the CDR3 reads CATHNSLGADGEQFF. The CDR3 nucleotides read TGTGCCACCCATAATTCGCTCGGGGCCGACGGTGAGCAGTTCTTC.